The rows below give T cell receptor beta chains drawn from one sample of a study of blood T cells in healthy people across ages. TCRdb processed the 5' RACE reads anew with MiXCR; each CDR3 protein has one entry. The sample consists of about 970,000 distinct CDR3 sequences, roughly half of them appearing once. Sequenced: blood. These receptors were taken from a woman in her sixties or seventies in good health. CDR3s include the opening cysteine and the closing phenylalanine or tryptophan. Fields, in order: V gene, J gene, D gene, clone size, CDR3 protein, CDR3 DNA. A D gene is named only where the DNA matches it firmly. Clone size is not always given. Where it is, it says once, few, many or a class for expanded clones.

TRBV6-2/TRBV6-3	TRBJ2-1	-	few	CASSQTRQFVGEQFF	TGTGCCAGCAGTCAGACTAGGCAATTTGTAGGTGAGCAGTTCTTC
TRBV2	TRBJ1-4	-	few	CASSVSATNEKLFF	TGTGCCAGCAGTGTTAGTGCAACTAATGAAAAACTGTTTTTT
TRBV4-2	TRBJ2-5	-	-	CASSQAYPGTKEEQYF	TGTGCCAGCAGCCAAGCCTATCCCGGGACAAAAGAAGAGCAGTACTTC
TRBV3-1	TRBJ1-2	-	-	CASTPGWNKGLNYGYTF	TGTGCCAGCACCCCAGGTTGGAACAAAGGACTTAACTATGGCTACACCTTC
TRBV28	TRBJ1-1	-	many	CASSLPGNVDTEAFF	TGTGCCAGCAGTTTGCCTGGGAATGTGGACACTGAAGCTTTCTTT
TRBV12-3/TRBV12-4	TRBJ2-7	TRBD1	-	CASRTGTGGEQYF	TGTGCCAGCAGGACCGGGACAGGGGGCGAGCAGTACTTC
TRBV12-3/TRBV12-4	TRBJ2-1	TRBD2	-	CASSMTSGRNYEQFF	TGTGCCAGCAGTATGACTAGCGGGAGGAATTATGAGCAGTTCTTC
TRBV18	TRBJ2-3	-	once	CASSPRDQVVTDTQYF	TGTGCCAGCTCACCACGGGATCAGGTTGTCACAGATACGCAGTATTTT
TRBV6-9	TRBJ2-1	-	few	CASSCQGEQEGPGLSVSQFF	TGTGCCAGCAGTTGCCAAGGGGAGCAGGAGGGGCCAGGACTAAGTGTGTCCCAGTTCTTC
TRBV28	TRBJ1-2	-	-	CASSLRGGSRGYTF	TGTGCCAGCAGTTTACGTGGGGGTTCTCGCGGCTACACCTTC
TRBV5-6	TRBJ2-7	TRBD2	-	CASSLAASGRKSSYNEQYF	TGTGCCAGCAGCTTGGCCGCTAGCGGGAGGAAGAGCTCCTACAATGAGCAGTACTTC
TRBV7-9	TRBJ2-5	-	few	CASSPWSGPGETQYF	TGTGCCAGCAGCCCCTGGAGCGGGCCGGGAGAGACCCAGTACTTC
TRBV5-5	TRBJ2-2	-	-	CASSTDSYTGELFF	TGTGCCAGCAGCACGGACAGCTACACCGGGGAGCTGTTTTTT
TRBV20-1	TRBJ1-6	TRBD1	once	CSARDPRDRDNSPLHF	TGCAGTGCTAGAGATCCCCGAGACAGGGACAATTCACCCCTCCACTTT
TRBV28	TRBJ2-7	TRBD2	-	CASRLLADYEQYF	TGTGCCAGCAGACTACTAGCGGACTACGAGCAGTACTTC
TRBV27	TRBJ2-1	-	-	CASSLNRGGNEQFF	TGTGCCAGCAGTTTAAACAGGGGGGGCAATGAGCAGTTCTTC
TRBV20-1	TRBJ2-3	TRBD2	once	CSARRTSGTTDTQYF	TGCAGTGCCCGTCGGACTAGCGGGACCACAGATACGCAGTATTTT
TRBV18	TRBJ1-1	-	-	CASSPQDFEAFF	TGTGCCAGCTCACCCCAGGATTTTGAAGCTTTCTTT
TRBV5-6	TRBJ2-5	TRBD1	few	CASSLDRGIRETQYF	TGTGCCAGCAGCCTGGACAGGGGGATTCGAGAGACCCAGTACTTC
TRBV6-2/TRBV6-3	TRBJ2-3	-	-	CASSEKRDTQYF	TGTGCCAGCAGTGAAAAGCGGGATACGCAGTATTTT
TRBV29-1	TRBJ2-7	-	-	CSAQTDGSPYEQYF	TGCAGCGCTCAAACCGACGGGAGCCCCTACGAGCAGTACTTC
TRBV24-1	TRBJ1-1	-	-	CATSDLDTTEAFF	TGTGCCACCAGTGATTTGGATACCACTGAAGCTTTCTTT
TRBV4-1	TRBJ2-7	-	few	CASSHTTEYEQYF	TGCGCCAGCAGCCACACGACTGAATACGAGCAGTACTTC
TRBV12-3/TRBV12-4	TRBJ2-3	-	few	CASSLVRGSEDTQYF	TGTGCCAGCAGTTTAGTACGCGGCTCAGAAGATACGCAGTATTTT
TRBV29-1	TRBJ2-5	TRBD2	many	CSVGSSGQETQYF	TGCAGCGTTGGATCTAGCGGGCAAGAGACCCAGTACTTC
TRBV3-1	TRBJ1-4	TRBD1	few	CASRHRGRGNEKLFF	TGTGCCAGCAGACACAGGGGGCGCGGTAATGAAAAACTGTTTTTT
TRBV5-6	TRBJ2-5	-	-	CASSWGGNLYQETQYF	TGTGCCAGCAGCTGGGGGGGCAACCTATACCAAGAGACCCAGTACTTC
TRBV29-1	TRBJ2-5	TRBD2	-	CSVEDSFWTSGGGNEQYF	TGCAGCGTTGAAGATTCTTTTTGGACTAGCGGAGGGGGTAATGAGCAGTACTTC
TRBV6-1	TRBJ2-1	TRBD2	once	CASAPLAGYDNEQFF	TGTGCCAGCGCGCCACTAGCGGGCTATGACAATGAGCAGTTCTTC
TRBV11-2	TRBJ2-3	-	few	CASRRQTGDTQYF	TGTGCCAGCAGGCGACAAACGGGAGATACGCAGTATTTT
TRBV28	TRBJ2-3	TRBD2	-	CASSLTAGADTQYF	TGTGCCAGCAGTTTAACTGCGGGAGCAGATACGCAGTATTTT
TRBV7-9	TRBJ1-1	-	-	CASSLAGAGEAFF	TGTGCCAGCAGCTTAGCGGGGGCTGGCGAAGCTTTCTTT
TRBV7-2	TRBJ2-1	TRBD2	-	CASSSQRGPAGVTWYNEQFF	TGTGCCAGCAGCTCGCAAAGGGGACCGGCGGGAGTTACTTGGTACAATGAGCAGTTCTTC
TRBV9	TRBJ2-3	-	-	CASSVSSSFPDTQYF	TGTGCCAGCAGCGTTTCTAGTTCTTTTCCAGATACGCAGTATTTT
TRBV28	TRBJ1-6	-	-	CASSSTGYSPLHF	TGTGCCAGCAGTTCAACAGGGTACTCACCCCTCCACTTT
TRBV7-2	TRBJ2-3	-	-	CASSQLGDTQYF	TGTGCCAGCAGCCAACTGGGGGATACGCAGTATTTT
TRBV20-1	TRBJ2-5	TRBD2	-	CSARRTSGRGGETQYF	TGCAGTGCTAGAAGGACTAGCGGGAGAGGAGGGGAGACCCAGTACTTC
TRBV12-3/TRBV12-4	TRBJ2-7	TRBD2	-	CASSFSLGGVYNEQYF	TGTGCCAGCAGTTTCTCTTTGGGAGGGGTATACAATGAGCAGTACTTC
TRBV6-5	TRBJ2-7	-	few	CASSFRARAPYEQYF	TGTGCCAGCAGTTTTAGGGCCAGGGCACCCTACGAGCAGTACTTC
TRBV7-2	TRBJ2-7	TRBD2	-	CASSSGTSGRGITYEQYF	TGTGCCAGCAGCTCAGGGACTAGCGGGAGGGGAATTACCTACGAGCAGTACTTC
TRBV7-2	TRBJ2-1	TRBD2	-	CASSLQRLAVGGEQFF	TGTGCCAGCAGCTTACAGAGACTAGCGGTAGGGGGTGAGCAGTTCTTC
TRBV6-2/TRBV6-3	TRBJ2-3	TRBD2	once	CASTRLADTTDTQYF	TGTGCCAGCACGAGGCTAGCGGATACCACAGATACGCAGTATTTT
TRBV12-3/TRBV12-4	TRBJ2-5	TRBD1	-	CASSLFGQGGQETQYF	TGTGCCAGCAGTTTATTCGGACAGGGGGGGCAAGAGACCCAGTACTTC
TRBV5-1	TRBJ2-7	-	few	CASSEPWGVGEQYF	TGCGCCAGCAGCGAACCATGGGGGGTCGGCGAGCAGTACTTC
TRBV6-5	TRBJ2-3	-	many	CASSYGATGTDTQYF	TGTGCCAGCAGTTACGGTGCAACAGGAACAGATACGCAGTATTTT
TRBV12-3/TRBV12-4	TRBJ2-3	-	once	CASAWEADTQYF	TGTGCCAGCGCCTGGGAGGCGGATACGCAGTATTTT
TRBV4-2	TRBJ1-2	-	few	CASSQDVVGAHAYGYTF	TGTGCCAGCAGCCAAGATGTTGTAGGGGCGCATGCCTATGGCTACACCTTC
TRBV7-9	TRBJ2-3	TRBD2	-	CASSLRLAGVPDTQYF	TGTGCCAGCAGCTTAAGGCTAGCGGGAGTCCCAGATACGCAGTATTTT
TRBV27	TRBJ1-2	TRBD1	-	CASSSGQGAKGYTF	TGTGCCAGCAGTTCGGGACAGGGGGCGAAGGGCTACACCTTC
TRBV4-1	TRBJ1-1	-	-	CASSQDSIGGTGTYEAFF	TGCGCCAGCAGCCAAGATTCAATTGGGGGTACGGGCACGTACGAAGCTTTCTTT
TRBV12-3/TRBV12-4	TRBJ1-1	-	few	CASSWGWSTEAFF	TGTGCCAGCAGTTGGGGGTGGAGCACTGAAGCTTTCTTT
TRBV20-1	TRBJ2-1	-	-	CSASLTNVFGGYNEQFF	TGCAGTGCTAGCTTGACGAATGTGTTCGGGGGCTACAATGAGCAGTTCTTC
TRBV29-1	TRBJ2-1	TRBD2	-	CSVDERGLFGQFF	TGCAGCGTGGACGAGCGGGGCCTCTTTGGGCAGTTCTTC
TRBV20-1	TRBJ2-7	TRBD2	-	CSARDHQREYNEQYF	TGCAGTGCTAGAGATCACCAGCGGGAATACAATGAGCAGTACTTC
TRBV13	TRBJ2-3	-	-	CASSLWVDTDTQYF	TGTGCCAGCAGCTTATGGGTGGACACAGATACGCAGTATTTT
TRBV28	TRBJ2-7	-	few	CASSPLRFSYEQYF	TGTGCCAGCAGTCCCCTTCGGTTCTCCTACGAGCAGTACTTC